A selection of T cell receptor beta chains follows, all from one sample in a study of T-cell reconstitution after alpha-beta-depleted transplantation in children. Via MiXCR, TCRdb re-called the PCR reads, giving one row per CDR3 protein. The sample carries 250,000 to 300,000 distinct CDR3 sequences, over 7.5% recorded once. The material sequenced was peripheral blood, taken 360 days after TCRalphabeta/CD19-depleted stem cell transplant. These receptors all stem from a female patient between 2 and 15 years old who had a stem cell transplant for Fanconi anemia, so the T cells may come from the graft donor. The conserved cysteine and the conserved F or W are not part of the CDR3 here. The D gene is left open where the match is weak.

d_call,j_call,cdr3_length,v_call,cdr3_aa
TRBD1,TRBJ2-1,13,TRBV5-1,ASSLGQGAFHEQF
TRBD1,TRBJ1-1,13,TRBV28,ASSETGGMNTEAF
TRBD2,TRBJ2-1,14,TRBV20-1,SAHSGSSASYNEQF
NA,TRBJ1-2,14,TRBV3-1,ASSSLGQSPNYGYT
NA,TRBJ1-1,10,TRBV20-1,SAEQLNTEAF
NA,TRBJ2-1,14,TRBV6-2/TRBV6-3,ASSYYGVGSYNEQF
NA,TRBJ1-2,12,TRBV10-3,AITSTVTNYGYT
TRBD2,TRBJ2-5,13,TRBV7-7,ASSPRTSSRETQY
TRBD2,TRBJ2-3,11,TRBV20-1,SARTSIPDTQY
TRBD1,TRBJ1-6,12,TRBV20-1,SACRQGTNSPLH
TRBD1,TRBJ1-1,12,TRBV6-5,ASISGTVNTEAF
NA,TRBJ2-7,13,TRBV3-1,ASSQVVHRAYEQY
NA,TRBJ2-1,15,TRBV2,ASSEDARGGAYNEQF
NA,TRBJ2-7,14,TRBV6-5,ASSYSRSSGGYEQY
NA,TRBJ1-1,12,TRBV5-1,ASSLSAGPSEAF
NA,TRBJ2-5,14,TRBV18,ASSSETGRGQETQY
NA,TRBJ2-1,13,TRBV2,ASSFLGRSYNEQF
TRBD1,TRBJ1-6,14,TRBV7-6,ASSLEWTGGGSPLH
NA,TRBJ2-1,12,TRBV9,ASSPWDSYNEQF
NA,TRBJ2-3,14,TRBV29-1,SVPRDSKFVTDTQY
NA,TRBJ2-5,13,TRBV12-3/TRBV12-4,ASSLGGPGRETQY
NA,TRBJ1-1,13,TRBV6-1,ASTLWDLSDTEAF
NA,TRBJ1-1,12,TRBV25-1,ASSEWSAGAEAF
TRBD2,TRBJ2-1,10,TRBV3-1,ASSQGLAAQF
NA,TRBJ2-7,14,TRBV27,ASSLSPIGQKYEQY
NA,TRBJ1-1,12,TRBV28,ASRRDSTNTGAF
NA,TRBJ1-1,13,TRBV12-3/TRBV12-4,ASSFMRGMNTEAF
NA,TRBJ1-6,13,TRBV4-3,ASSQGSRLGSPLH
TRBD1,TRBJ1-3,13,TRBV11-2,ASSSYRGSGNTIY
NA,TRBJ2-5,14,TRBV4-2,ASSQEGRGIGETQY
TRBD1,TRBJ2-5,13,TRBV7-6,ASSLRGTGEETQY
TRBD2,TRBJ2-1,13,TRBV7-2,ASSHGLAGWNEQF
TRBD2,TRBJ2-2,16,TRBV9,ASSVLTSGGVITGELF
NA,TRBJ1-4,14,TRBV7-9,ASSLAQGPDNEKLF
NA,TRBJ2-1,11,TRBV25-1,ASSDPPMGEQF
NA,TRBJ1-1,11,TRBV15,ATSRSGETEAF
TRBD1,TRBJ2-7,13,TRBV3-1,ASSQDGGQGREQY
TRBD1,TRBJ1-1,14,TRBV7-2,ASSLEAQGVGTEAF
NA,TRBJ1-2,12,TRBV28,ASSLWGTSYGYT
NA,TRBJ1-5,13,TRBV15,ATSRGVGLNQPQH
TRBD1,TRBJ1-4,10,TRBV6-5,ATRTGVEKLF
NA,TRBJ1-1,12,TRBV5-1,ASSYGVLNTEAF
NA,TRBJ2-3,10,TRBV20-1,SGGVATDTQY
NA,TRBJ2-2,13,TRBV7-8,ASSSLDSLTGELF
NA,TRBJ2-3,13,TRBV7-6,ASSWSSGNTDTQY
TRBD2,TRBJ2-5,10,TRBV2,ASLAGSVTQY
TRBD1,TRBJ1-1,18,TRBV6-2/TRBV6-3,ASSYSSATGGSFMNTEAF
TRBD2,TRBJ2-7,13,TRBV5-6,ASSKGLAVYYEQC
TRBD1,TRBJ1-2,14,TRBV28,ASREWRGQGHYGYT
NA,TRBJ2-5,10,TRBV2,ASRDVQETQY